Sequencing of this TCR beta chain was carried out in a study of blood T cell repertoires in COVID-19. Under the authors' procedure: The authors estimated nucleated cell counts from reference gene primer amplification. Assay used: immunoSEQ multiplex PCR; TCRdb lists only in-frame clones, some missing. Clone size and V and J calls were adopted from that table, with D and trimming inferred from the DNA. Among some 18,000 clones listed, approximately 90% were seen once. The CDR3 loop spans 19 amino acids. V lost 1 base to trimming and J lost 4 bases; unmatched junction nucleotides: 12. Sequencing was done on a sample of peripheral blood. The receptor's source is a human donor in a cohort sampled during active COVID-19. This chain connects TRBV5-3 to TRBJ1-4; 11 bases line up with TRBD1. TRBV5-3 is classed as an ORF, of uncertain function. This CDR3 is CARSLWTRGQGAINEKLFF. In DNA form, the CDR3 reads TGTGCCAGAAGCTTGTGGACTCGCGGACAGGGGGCGATTAATGAAAAACTGTTTTTT.